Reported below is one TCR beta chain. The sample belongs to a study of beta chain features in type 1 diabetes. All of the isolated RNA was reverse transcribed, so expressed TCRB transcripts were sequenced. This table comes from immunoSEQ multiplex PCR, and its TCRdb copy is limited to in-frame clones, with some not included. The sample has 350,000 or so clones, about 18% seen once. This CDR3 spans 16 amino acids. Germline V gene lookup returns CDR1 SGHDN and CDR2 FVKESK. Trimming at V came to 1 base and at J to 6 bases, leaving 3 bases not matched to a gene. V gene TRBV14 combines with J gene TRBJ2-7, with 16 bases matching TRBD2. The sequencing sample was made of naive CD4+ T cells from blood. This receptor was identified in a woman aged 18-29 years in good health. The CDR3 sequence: CASSQGGTSGRGEQYF. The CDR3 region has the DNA TGTGCCAGCAGCCAAGGAGGGACTAGCGGGAGGGGCGAGCAGTACTTC.